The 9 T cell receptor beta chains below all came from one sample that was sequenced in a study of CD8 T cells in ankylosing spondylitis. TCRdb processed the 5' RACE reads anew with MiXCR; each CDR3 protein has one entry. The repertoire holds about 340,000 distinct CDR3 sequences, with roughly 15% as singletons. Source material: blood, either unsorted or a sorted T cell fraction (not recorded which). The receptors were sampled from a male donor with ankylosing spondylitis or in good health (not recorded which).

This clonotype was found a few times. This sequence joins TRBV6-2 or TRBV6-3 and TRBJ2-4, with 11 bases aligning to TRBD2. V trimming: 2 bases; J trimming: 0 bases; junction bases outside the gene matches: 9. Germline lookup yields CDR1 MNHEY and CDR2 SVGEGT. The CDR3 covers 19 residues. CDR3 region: CASSYEAGLAVLAKNIQYF. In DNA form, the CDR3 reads TGTGCCAGCAGTTACGAAGCGGGACTAGCGGTCCTAGCCAAAAACATTCAGTACTTC.

DNA for the CDR3: TGTGCCAGCAGCCCTGGGCCCCCCAGCTCCTACAATGAGCAGTTCTTC. It yields the protein CASSPGPPSSYNEQFF. The chain has TRBV4-2 and TRBJ2-1; D remains ambiguous. V lost 4 bases to trimming and J lost 0 bases, with 13 bases between them. Germline assignment: CDR1 LGHNA and CDR2 YNFKEQ. There are 16 residues in the CDR3.

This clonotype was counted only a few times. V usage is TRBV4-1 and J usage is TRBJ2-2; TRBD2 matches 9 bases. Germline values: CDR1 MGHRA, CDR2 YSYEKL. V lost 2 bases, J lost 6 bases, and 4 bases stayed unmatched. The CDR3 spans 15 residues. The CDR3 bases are TGCGCCAGCAGCCAACGCCTAGCGGGGTCCGGGGAGCTGTTTTTT. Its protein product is CASSQRLAGSGELFF.

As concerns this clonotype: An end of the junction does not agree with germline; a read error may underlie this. DNA for the CDR3: TGCGCCAGCAGCCGTGGGGGAGGAACAGATACGAAGTATTTT. Translating gives CASSRGGGTDTKYF. V is TRBV5-1 and J is TRBJ2-3, with D possibly being TRBD2 (6 bases). The CDR3 covers 14 residues. Germline CDR1 is SGHRS and CDR2 is YFSETQ.

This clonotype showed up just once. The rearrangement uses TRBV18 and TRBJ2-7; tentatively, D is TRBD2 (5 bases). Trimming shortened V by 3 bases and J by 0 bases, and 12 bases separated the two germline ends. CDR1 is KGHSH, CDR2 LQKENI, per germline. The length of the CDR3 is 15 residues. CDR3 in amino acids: CASSPIAGGSYEQYF. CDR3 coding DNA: TGTGCCAGCTCACCGATCGCCGGAGGCTCCTACGAGCAGTACTTC.

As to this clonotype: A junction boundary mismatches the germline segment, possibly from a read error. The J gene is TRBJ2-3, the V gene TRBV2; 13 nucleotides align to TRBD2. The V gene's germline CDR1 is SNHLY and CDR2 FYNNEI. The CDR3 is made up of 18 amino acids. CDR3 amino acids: CTSSRRGTSGDSTDTQYF. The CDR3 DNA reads TGTACCAGCAGCCGCCGAGGGACTAGCGGGGACAGCACAGATACGCAGTATTTT. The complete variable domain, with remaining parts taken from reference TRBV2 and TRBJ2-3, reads EPEVTQTPSHQVTQMGQEVILRCVPISNHLYFYWYRQILGQKVEFLVSFYNNEISEKSEIFDDQFSVERPDGSNFTLKIRSTKLEDSAMYFCTSSRRGTSGDSTDTQYFGPGTRLTVL.

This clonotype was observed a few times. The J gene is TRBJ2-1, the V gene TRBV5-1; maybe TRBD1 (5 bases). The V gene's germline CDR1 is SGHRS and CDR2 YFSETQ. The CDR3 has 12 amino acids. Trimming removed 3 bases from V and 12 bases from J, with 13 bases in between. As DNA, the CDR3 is TGCGCCAGCAGCTCGGAACAGGCCGGGCAGTTCTTC. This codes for CASSSEQAGQFF. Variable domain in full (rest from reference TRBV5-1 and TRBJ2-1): KAGVTQTPRYLIKTRGQQVTLSCSPISGHRSVSWYQQTPGQGLQFLFEYFSETQRNKGNFPGRFSGRQFSNSRSEMNVSTLELGDSALYLCASSSEQAGQFFGPGTRLTVL.

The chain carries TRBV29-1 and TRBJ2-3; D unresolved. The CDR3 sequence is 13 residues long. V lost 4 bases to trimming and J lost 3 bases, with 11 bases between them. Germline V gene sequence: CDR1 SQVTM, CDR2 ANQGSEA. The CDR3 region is CSVGLPLTDTQYF. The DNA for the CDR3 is TGCAGCGTTGGGCTCCCGCTAACAGATACGCAGTATTTT.

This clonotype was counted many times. CDR3 loop: CAIGATANYGYTF. The CDR3 DNA is TGTGCCATCGGTGCAACGGCTAACTATGGCTACACCTTC. The J gene is TRBJ1-2, the V gene TRBV10-3; no firm D call. This CDR3 contains 13 residues. The germline CDR1 and CDR2 sequences are ENHRY and SYGVKD. Trimming took off 8 bases at V and 0 bases at J, with 10 bases between the two ends.